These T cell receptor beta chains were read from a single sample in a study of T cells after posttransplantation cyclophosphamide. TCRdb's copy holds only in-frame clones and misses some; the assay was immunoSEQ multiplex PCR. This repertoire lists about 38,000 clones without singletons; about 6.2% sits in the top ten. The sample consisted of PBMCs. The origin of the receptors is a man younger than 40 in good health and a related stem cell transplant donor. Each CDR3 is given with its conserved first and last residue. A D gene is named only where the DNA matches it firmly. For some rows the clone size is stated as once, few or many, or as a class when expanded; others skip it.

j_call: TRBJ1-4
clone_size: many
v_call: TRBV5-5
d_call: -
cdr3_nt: TGTGCCAGCAGCTTTAGGTGGGCGACCTCAACTAATGAAAAACTGTTTTTT
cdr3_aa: CASSFRWATSTNEKLFF

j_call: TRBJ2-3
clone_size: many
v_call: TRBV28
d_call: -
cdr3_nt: -
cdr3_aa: CASSSSGQSTDTQYF

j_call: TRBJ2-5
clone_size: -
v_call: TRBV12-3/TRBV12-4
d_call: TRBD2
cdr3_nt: TGTGCCAGCACCTCTCAGTCGGGGGGTCAAGAGACCCAGTACTTC
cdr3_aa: CASTSQSGGQETQYF

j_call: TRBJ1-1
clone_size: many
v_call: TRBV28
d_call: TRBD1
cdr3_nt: TGTGCCAGCAGTTTATGGGGACAGGGGCTGAACACTGAAGCTTTCTTT
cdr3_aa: CASSLWGQGLNTEAFF

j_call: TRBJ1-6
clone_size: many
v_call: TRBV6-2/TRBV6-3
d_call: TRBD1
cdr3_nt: TGTGCCAGCAGTCCCTCTGGACAGGGAAATTCACCCCTCCACTTT
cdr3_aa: CASSPSGQGNSPLHF

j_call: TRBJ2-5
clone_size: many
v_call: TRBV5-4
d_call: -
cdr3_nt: TGTGCCAGCAGCTCGCGGGGCGCAGGGGGTTTGGAGACCCAGTACTTC
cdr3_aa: CASSSRGAGGLETQYF

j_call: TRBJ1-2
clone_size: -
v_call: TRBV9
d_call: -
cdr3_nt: TGTGCCAGCAGCCCCTTCAAAAGAGGTTCTAGCTATGGCTACACCTTC
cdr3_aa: CASSPFKRGSSYGYTF

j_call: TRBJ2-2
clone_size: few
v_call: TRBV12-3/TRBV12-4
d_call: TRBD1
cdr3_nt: TGTGCCAGCAGTTTAGGGACAGGGGGCACCGGGGAGCTGTTTTTT
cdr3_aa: CASSLGTGGTGELFF

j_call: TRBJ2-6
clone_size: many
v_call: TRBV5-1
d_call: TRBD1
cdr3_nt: TGCGCCAGCAGCTTGGTCGGACAGGGGGCGGGAGGGGCCAACGTCCTGACTTTC
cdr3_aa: CASSLVGQGAGGANVLTF

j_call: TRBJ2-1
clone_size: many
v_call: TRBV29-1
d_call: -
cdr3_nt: TGCAGCTCAGCCTACAATGAGCAGTTCTTC
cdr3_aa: CSSAYNEQFF